This T cell receptor beta chain stems from a study of post-analysis software for immune sequencing data. Study-level information: Some patients lacked subtype; others had relapsing-remitting, secondary progressive or progressive-relapsing disease.

Prepared libraries of TCR beta cDNA carried unique molecular identifiers. From the PCR reads, TCRdb called clonotypes with MiXCR, one entry per CDR3 protein. The table includes about 430,000 distinct CDR3 sequences, 30% to 45% detected once. Only a few counts were recorded for this clonotype. Antigen unknown. Study outcomes and limitations: Significantly lower normalized Chao1 diversity was found in patients with multiple sclerosis relative to controls. Samples from one preparation batch, clustered by F measure, grouped strongly together. In patients, TRBV5-6, TRBV5-1 and TRBV20-1 belonged to 4 or 5 TRBV segments found more frequently than in controls.

The germline V gene encodes CDR1 MGHRA and CDR2 YSYEKL. The CDR3 has 15 amino acids. V dropped 4 bases and J dropped 0 bases, with 11 bases sitting between them. The J gene is TRBJ2-3, the V gene TRBV4-1; no definite D call. The specimen was blood. This TCR was sampled from a girl aged 2 to 10 with multiple sclerosis. The CDR3 protein is CASSPRVPSTDTQYF. The CDR3 region has the DNA TGCGCCAGCAGCCCACGGGTGCCAAGCACAGATACGCAGTATTTT.